These T cell receptor beta chains were read from a single sample in a study of T cells in Graves' hyperthyroidism and ophthalmopathy. Each CDR3 protein gets one entry after TCRdb re-called the multiplex PCR reads with MiXCR. In the table there are 450,000 to 550,000 distinct CDR3 sequences, roughly 25% of which are singletons. Sequenced: blood. All receptors come from a woman in her 30s with Graves' ophthalmopathy. CDR3s leave out the opening cysteine and the closing phenylalanine or tryptophan. For some rows the clone size is stated as once, few or many, or as a class when expanded; others skip it.

V	size	J	CDR3
TRBV12-3/TRBV12-4	.	TRBJ2-5	ASTPIHMGVPEVVETQY
TRBV7-8	.	TRBJ1-1	ASSLVRTENTEAF
TRBV2	.	TRBJ1-5	ASRNRQGMDGNQPQH
TRBV18	few	TRBJ1-2	ASSPPPDRGYGYT
TRBV6-1	.	TRBJ2-3	ATPPTGLDTQY
TRBV5-1	.	TRBJ2-4	ASSLWAASGRAVVTKNIQY
TRBV18	many	TRBJ2-5	ASSPLAAKETQY
TRBV29-1	.	TRBJ1-1	SVDGGTGNTEAF
TRBV7-9	many	TRBJ1-2	ASSLEAEGLGYT
TRBV5-1	many	TRBJ2-2	ASSWELNTGELF
TRBV5-6	many	TRBJ1-1	ASSQDRGLTEAF
TRBV20-1	many	TRBJ1-1	SARDRLGTEAF
TRBV29-1	many	TRBJ1-1	SVKKFEGTEAF
TRBV11-1	many	TRBJ2-7	ASSPRTFLSGYEQY
TRBV30	many	TRBJ1-2	AWSVDGSYGYT
TRBV19	.	TRBJ1-2	ASSKFLPDTNYGYT
TRBV12-3/TRBV12-4	many	TRBJ1-1	ASSKAPGQGKDNTEAF
TRBV5-1	few	TRBJ2-7	ASSLVGGLDSYEQY
TRBV6-2/TRBV6-3	many	TRBJ1-1	ASSYLAGTTEAF
TRBV7-2	many	TRBJ2-5	ASSFPSGGEETQY
TRBV7-3	.	TRBJ1-1	ASSLRGVGTESF
TRBV20-1	many	TRBJ1-5	SASYNHHQPQH
TRBV20-1	many	TRBJ2-7	SARQYSSSYEQY
TRBV6-1	.	TRBJ1-5	ASRSGQGPSQPQH
TRBV12-3/TRBV12-4	many	TRBJ2-7	ASSPQGQWGYEQY
TRBV3-1	few	TRBJ2-2	ASSQDLAGEPELF
TRBV6-1	many	TRBJ1-2	ASSKQGAGGYT
TRBV5-1	many	TRBJ1-1	ASSTGLENTEAF
TRBV5-1	many	TRBJ1-2	ASSKQGANYGYT
TRBV7-9	.	TRBJ1-3	ASSSGTLSGNTIY
TRBV6-1	many	TRBJ2-6	ASSEAGLSGANVLT
TRBV19	many	TRBJ2-7	ASSIRPGNYEQY
TRBV6-5	once	TRBJ1-1	ASSSSGKAF
TRBV4-1	few	TRBJ2-7	ASSQGPGQGQYEQY
TRBV6-1	many	TRBJ2-5	ASRVLAGGIQETQY
TRBV24-1	.	TRBJ1-5	ATDSGEGGQPQH
TRBV7-2	.	TRBJ1-2	ASSLTNRNYGYT
TRBV5-1	.	TRBJ1-1	ASSLDSHSNTEAF
TRBV20-1	many	TRBJ2-7	SAPFQGGNYEQY
TRBV29-1	many	TRBJ1-2	SVEEKGDGYT
TRBV27	.	TRBJ1-2	ASSPSLLRGGGYGYT
TRBV11-2	many	TRBJ1-5	ASSLDGGYQPQH